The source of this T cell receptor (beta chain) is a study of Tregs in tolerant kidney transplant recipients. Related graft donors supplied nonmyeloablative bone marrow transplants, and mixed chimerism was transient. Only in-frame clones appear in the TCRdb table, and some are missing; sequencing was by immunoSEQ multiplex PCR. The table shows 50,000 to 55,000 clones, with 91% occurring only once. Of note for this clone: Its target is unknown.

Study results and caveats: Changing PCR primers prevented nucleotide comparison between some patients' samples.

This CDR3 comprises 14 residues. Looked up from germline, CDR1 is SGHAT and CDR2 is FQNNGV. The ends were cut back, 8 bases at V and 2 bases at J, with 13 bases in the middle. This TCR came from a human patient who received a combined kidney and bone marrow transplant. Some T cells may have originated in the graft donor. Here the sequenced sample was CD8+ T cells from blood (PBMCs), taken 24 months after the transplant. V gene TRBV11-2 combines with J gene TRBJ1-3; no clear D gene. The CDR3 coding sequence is TGTGCCAGCCGGACCTGGGAGCCTGGAAACACCATATATTTT. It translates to CASRTWEPGNTIYF.